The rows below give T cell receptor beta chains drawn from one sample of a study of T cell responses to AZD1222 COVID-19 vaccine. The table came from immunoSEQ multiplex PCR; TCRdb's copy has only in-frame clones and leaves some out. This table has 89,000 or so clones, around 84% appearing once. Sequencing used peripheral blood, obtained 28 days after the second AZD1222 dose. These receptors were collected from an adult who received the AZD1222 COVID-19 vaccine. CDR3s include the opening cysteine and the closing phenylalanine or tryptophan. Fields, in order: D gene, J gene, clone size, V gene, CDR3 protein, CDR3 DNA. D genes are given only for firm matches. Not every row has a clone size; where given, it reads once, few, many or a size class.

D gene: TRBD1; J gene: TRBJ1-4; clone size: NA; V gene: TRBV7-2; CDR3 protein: CASSLGRGAANEKLFF; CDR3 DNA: TGTGCCAGCAGCTTAGGCAGGGGGGCGGCTAATGAAAAACTGTTTTTT
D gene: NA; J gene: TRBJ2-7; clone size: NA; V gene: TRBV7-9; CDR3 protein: CASSPIGGTYEQYF; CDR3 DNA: TGTGCCAGCAGCCCCATAGGGGGGACCTACGAGCAGTACTTC
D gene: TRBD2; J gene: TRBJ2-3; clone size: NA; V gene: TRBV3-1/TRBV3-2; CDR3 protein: CASKVGGEDTQYF; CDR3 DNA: TGTGCCAGCAAAGTTGGGGGGGAAGATACGCAGTATTTT
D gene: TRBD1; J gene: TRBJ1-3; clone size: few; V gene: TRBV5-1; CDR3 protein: CASSLEGAQASGNTIYF; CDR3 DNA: TGCGCCAGCTCCCTCGAGGGGGCACAAGCCTCTGGAAACACCATATATTTT
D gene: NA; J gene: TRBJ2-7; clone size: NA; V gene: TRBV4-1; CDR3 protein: CASSPKEGPPWAHF; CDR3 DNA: TGCGCCAGCAGCCCCAAGGAAGGCCCTCCCTGGGCGCACTTC
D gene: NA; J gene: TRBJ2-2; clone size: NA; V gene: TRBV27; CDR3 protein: CASSSGRRTGELFF; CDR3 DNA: TGTGCCAGCAGTTCGGGCAGGAGAACCGGGGAGCTGTTTTTT
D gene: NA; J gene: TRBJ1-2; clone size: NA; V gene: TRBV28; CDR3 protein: CASRAGLNYGYTF; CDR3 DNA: TGTGCCAGCAGGGCGGGCCTTAACTATGGCTACACCTTC
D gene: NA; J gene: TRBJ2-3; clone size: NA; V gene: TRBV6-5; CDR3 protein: CASSYTPGGPGRTQYF; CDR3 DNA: TGTGCCAGCAGTTACACCCCGGGCGGCCCGGGGCGTACGCAGTATTTT
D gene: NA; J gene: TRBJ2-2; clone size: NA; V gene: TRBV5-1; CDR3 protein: CASSLGGTGELFF; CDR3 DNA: TGCGCCAGCAGCTTAGGCGGGACCGGGGAGCTGTTTTTT
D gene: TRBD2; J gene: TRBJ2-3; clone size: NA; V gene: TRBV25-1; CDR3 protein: CATSPLAGVSKATDTQYF; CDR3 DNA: TGTGCCACCTCTCCCCTAGCGGGAGTGAGTAAAGCCACAGATACGCAGTATTTT
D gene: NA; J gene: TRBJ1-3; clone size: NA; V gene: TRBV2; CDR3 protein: CASSEVGRISGNTIYF; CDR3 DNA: TGTGCCAGCAGTGAGGTGGGACGGATCTCTGGAAACACCATATATTTT
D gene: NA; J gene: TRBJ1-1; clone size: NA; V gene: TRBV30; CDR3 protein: CAWSVRGDTEAFF; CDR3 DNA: TGTGCCTGGAGTGTACGGGGAGACACTGAAGCTTTCTTT
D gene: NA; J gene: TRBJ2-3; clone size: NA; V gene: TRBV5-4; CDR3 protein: CASSFTVGLPGDTQYF; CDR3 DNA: TGTGCCAGCAGCTTTACGGTAGGCCTCCCGGGAGATACGCAGTATTTT
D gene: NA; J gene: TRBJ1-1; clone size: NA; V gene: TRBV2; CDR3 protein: CASPLRGMNTEAFF; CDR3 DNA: TGTGCCAGCCCCTTGAGGGGAATGAACACTGAAGCTTTCTTT
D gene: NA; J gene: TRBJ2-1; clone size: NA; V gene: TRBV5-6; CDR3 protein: CASSLIDNEQFF; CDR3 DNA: TGTGCCAGCAGCTTGATTGACAATGAGCAGTTCTTC
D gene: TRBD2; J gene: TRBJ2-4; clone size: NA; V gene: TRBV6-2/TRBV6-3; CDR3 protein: CASSSTGGPDIQYF; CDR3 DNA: TGTGCCAGCAGCTCCACGGGGGGGCCTGACATTCAGTACTTC
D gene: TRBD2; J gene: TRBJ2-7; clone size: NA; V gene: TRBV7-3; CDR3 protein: CASSLGLAGEEQYF; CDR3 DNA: TGTGCCAGCAGCTTAGGACTAGCGGGAGAGGAGCAGTACTTC
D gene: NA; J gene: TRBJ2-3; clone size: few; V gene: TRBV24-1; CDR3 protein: CATSDLSFGGTDTQYF; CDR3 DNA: TGTGCCACCAGTGATTTATCCTTCGGGGGCACAGATACGCAGTATTTT
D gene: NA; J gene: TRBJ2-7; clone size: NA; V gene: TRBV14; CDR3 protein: CASSQDRYTSRYEQYF; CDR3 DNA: TGTGCCAGCAGCCAAGATAGATACACAAGCCGCTACGAGCAGTACTTC
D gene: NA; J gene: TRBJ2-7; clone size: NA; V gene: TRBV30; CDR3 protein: CAWSRAQPPVNF; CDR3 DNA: TGTGCCTGGAGTCGGGCCCAACCGCCCGTGAACTTC
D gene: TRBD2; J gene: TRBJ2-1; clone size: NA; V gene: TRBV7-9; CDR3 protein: CASRGTSGADQFF; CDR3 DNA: TGTGCCAGCAGGGGGACTAGCGGGGCCGACCAGTTCTTC
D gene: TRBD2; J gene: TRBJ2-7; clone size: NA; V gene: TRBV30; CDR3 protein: CAWTRTSGSYEQYF; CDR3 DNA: TGTGCCTGGACCAGGACTAGCGGGAGCTACGAGCAGTACTTC
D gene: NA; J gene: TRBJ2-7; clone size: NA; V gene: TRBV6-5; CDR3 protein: CASSYSMGGTYEQYF; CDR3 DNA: TGTGCCAGCAGTTACTCTATGGGAGGCACCTACGAGCAGTACTTC
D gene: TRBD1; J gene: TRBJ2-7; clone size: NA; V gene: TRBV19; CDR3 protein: CASSIAAGGFNEQYF; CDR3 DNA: TGTGCCAGTAGTATCGCGGCAGGGGGTTTCAACGAGCAGTACTTC
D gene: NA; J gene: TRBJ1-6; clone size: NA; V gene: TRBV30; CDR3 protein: CAWKAGHYNSPLHF; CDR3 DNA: TGTGCCTGGAAAGCGGGACACTATAATTCACCCCTCCACTTT
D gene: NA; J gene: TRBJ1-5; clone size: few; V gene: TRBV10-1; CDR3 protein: CASSERGQQPQHF; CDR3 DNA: TGCGCCAGCAGTGAGAGGGGCCAACAGCCCCAGCATTTT
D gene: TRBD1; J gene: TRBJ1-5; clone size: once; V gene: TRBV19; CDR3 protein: CASSVQGAPGSNQPQHF; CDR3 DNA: TGTGCCAGTAGTGTACAGGGGGCCCCCGGTAGCAATCAGCCCCAGCATTTT
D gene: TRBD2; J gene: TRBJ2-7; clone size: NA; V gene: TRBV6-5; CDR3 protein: CASSPTSGARYEQYF; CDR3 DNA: TGTGCCAGCAGCCCGACTAGCGGAGCACGCTACGAGCAGTACTTC
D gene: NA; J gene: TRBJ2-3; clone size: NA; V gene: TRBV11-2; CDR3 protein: CASSPRRDSTDTQYF; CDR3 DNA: TGTGCCAGCAGCCCAAGGCGGGATAGCACAGATACGCAGTATTTT
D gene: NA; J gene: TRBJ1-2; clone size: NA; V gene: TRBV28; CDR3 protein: CASDGRTVGVNYGYTF; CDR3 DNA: TGTGCCAGCGACGGGCGGACAGTTGGTGTTAACTATGGCTACACCTTC
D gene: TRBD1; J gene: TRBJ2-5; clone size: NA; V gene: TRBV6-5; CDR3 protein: CASRHPGQVQETQYF; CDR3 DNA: TGTGCCAGCAGACACCCCGGACAGGTTCAAGAGACCCAGTACTTC
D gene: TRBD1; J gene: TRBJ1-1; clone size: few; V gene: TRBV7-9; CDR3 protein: CASSLGTGRTEAFF; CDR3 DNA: TGTGCCAGCAGCTTAGGGACAGGGCGTACTGAAGCTTTCTTT
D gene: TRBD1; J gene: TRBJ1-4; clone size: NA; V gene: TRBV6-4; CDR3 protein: CASSELGTGTAVGEKLFF; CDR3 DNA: TGTGCCAGCAGTGAACTCGGGACAGGGACTGCGGTGGGTGAAAAACTGTTTTTT
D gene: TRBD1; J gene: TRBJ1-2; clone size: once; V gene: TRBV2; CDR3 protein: CASSETGKDYTF; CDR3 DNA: TGTGCCAGCAGTGAGACAGGGAAGGACTACACCTTC
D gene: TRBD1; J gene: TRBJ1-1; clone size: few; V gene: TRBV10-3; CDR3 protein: CAISEGQGSLNTEAFF; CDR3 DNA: TGTGCCATCAGTGAGGGACAGGGGTCCTTGAACACTGAAGCTTTCTTT
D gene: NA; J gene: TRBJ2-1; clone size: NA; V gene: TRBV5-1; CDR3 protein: CASSLAVVGGEQFF; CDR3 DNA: TGCGCCAGCAGCTTGGCCGTCGTCGGGGGTGAGCAGTTCTTC
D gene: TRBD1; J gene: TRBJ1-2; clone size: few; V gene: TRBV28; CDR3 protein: CASSLSTGRLGQSYGYTF; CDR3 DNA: TGTGCCAGCAGTTTATCAACGGGGCGCCTGGGACAGTCGTATGGCTACACCTTC
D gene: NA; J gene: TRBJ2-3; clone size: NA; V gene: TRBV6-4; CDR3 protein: CASSQDGRTDTQYF; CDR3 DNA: TGTGCCAGCAGTCAGGACGGCCGCACAGATACGCAGTATTTT
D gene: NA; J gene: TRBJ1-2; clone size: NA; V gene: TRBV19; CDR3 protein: CASSLGHNYGYTF; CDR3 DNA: TGTGCCAGTAGTTTGGGACATAACTATGGCTACACCTTC
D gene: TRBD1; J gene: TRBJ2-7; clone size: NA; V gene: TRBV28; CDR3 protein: CASSYGQGDYEQYF; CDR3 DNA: TGTGCCAGCAGTTACGGACAGGGGGACTACGAGCAGTACTTC
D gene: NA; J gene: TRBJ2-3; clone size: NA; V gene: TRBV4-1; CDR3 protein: CASSFMFDTQYF; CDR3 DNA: TGCGCCAGCAGCTTTATGTTTGATACGCAGTATTTT
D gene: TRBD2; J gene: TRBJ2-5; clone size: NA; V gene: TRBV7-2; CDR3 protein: CASSGLAGGTWETQYF; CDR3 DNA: TGTGCCAGCAGCGGATTAGCGGGGGGAACGTGGGAGACCCAGTACTTC
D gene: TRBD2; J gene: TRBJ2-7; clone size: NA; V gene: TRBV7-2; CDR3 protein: CASSPGLAAYEQYF; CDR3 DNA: TGTGCCAGCAGCCCGGGACTAGCTGCCTACGAGCAGTACTTC
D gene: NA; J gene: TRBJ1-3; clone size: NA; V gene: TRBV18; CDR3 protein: CASSPDTRAGNTIYF; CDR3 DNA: TGTGCCAGCTCACCCGACACCCGGGCCGGAAACACCATATATTTT
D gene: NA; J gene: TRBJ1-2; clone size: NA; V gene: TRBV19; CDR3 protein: CASSILPRQVPNYGYTF; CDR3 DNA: TGTGCCAGTAGTATTCTACCTCGACAGGTACCTAACTATGGCTACACCTTC
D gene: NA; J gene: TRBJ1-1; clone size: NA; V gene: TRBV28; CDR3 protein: CASRSLLGGAAEAFF; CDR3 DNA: TGTGCCAGCAGGTCACTTTTGGGGGGCGCCGCTGAAGCTTTCTTT
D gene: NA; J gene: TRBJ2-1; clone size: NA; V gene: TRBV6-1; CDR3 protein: CASSGGGQPSYNEQFF; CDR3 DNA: TGTGCCAGCAGTGGGGGGGGACAGCCGTCCTACAATGAGCAGTTCTTC
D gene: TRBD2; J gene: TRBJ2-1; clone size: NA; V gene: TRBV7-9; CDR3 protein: CASSLTSGRPGGDEQFF; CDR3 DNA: TGTGCCAGCAGCCTCACGAGCGGGAGGCCCGGGGGTGATGAGCAGTTCTTC
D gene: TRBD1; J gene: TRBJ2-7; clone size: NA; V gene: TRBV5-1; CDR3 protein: CASSPGQGHEQYF; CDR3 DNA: TGCGCCAGCAGCCCGGGACAGGGTCACGAGCAGTACTTC
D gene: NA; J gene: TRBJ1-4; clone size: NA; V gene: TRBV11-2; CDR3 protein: CASSLYIVPNEKLFF; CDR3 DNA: TGTGCCAGCAGCTTATATATAGTTCCTAATGAAAAACTGTTTTTT
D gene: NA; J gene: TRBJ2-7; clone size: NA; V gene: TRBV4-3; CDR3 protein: CASSQLRDTSYEQYF; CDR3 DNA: TGCGCCAGCAGCCAGCTTAGGGACACCTCCTACGAGCAGTACTTC
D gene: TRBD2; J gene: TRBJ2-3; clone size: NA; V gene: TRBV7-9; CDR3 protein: CASRVGLAGKNFTDTQYF; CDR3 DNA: TGTGCCAGCAGGGTCGGACTAGCGGGAAAGAACTTCACAGATACGCAGTATTTT
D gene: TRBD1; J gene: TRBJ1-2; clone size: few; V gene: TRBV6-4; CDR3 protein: CASSDSAGGAPKGYTF; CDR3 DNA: TGTGCCAGCAGTGACTCGGCAGGGGGGGCGCCGAAAGGCTACACCTTC
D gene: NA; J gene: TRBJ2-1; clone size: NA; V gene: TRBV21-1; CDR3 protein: CASSIGGQGKVNEQFF; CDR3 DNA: TGTGCCAGCAGCATCGGGGGACAGGGGAAGGTGAATGAGCAGTTCTTC
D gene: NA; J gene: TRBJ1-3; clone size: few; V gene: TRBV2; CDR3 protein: CASSRGHSGNTIYF; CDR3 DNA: TGTGCCAGCAGTCGGGGTCACTCTGGAAACACCATATATTTT